The 27 T cell receptor beta chains presented below share a single source sample, sequenced in a study of blood T cells in healthy people across ages. The second PCR ran roughly 6 to 11 cycles with a sample-barcoded 5' primer and J-beta primers. TCRdb fed the 5' RACE reads into MiXCR, producing one record per CDR3 protein. The sample has under 2 million distinct CDR3 sequences, about 31% seen once; the top ten hold around 11%. Material: blood. The origin of the receptors is a woman aged 30 to 39 in good health.

Of note for this clonotype: A junction end diverges from the germline sequence, so it may reflect a read error. The V call is TRBV12-3 or TRBV12-4, the J call TRBJ2-3, with a possible D match to TRBD2 (6 bases). The CDR3 sequence is 15 residues long. The CDR3 reads CASSLSGVGTDAQYF. The CDR3 DNA follows: TGTGCCAGCAGTTTATCGGGAGTTGGCACAGATGCGCAGTATTTT.

This clonotype occurred a few times. The chain couples TRBV6-1 to TRBJ2-3; D possibly matches TRBD1 or TRBD2 (5 bases each). Germline V lookup: CDR1 MNHNS, CDR2 SASEGT. CDR3 length: 16 residues. V was pared by 0 bases and J by 2 bases, with 12 bases between. CDR3 residues: CASSEAGAVHTDTQYF. DNA of the CDR3: TGTGCCAGCAGTGAAGCCGGGGCAGTCCACACAGATACGCAGTATTTT.

This clonotype showed up just a few times. V and J are TRBV3-1 and TRBJ2-1; D is unresolved. The V gene's germline CDR1 is LGHDT and CDR2 YNNKEL (reference sequence). The length of the CDR3 is 13 residues. The V gene lost 4 bases and the J gene lost 9 bases, with 13 bases spanning the gap. CDR3 DNA: TGTGCCAGCAGCCCCCTCGTATTTGGTGAGCAGTTCTTC. Protein: CASSPLVFGEQFF.

This clonotype was picked up one time. Possible read error: a much larger clone is one base away. The chain combines TRBV4-1 with TRBJ2-3; 7 bases fit TRBD1. Per germline, CDR1 MGHRA and CDR2 YSYEKL. The CDR3 length is 15 residues. As DNA, the CDR3 is TGCGCCAGCAGCCAAGTAGTCACAGGGGCCGGTACGCGGTATTTT. The encoded protein is CASSQVVTGAGTRYF.

The chain combines TRBV5-8 with TRBJ1-1; 8 bases match TRBD1. Germline V gives CDR1 SGHTS, CDR2 YDEGEE. The CDR3 loop spans 14 amino acids. Trimming took 3 bases from V and 3 from J; bases not matched to a gene: 4. The CDR3, as DNA: TGTGCCAGCAGCTCCAGGGGGCATGACACTGAAGCTTTCTTT. Translation gives CASSSRGHDTEAFF.

This clonotype was seen at least ten times. The chain is built from TRBV10-3 and TRBJ2-3; possibly TRBD2 for D (6 bases). Per the germline V gene, CDR1 is ENHRY and CDR2 is SYGVKD. The CDR3 runs 13 residues. V shed 7 bases and J shed 4 bases, with 12 bases lying between them. The CDR3 nucleotides are TGTGCCATCAACGGGGGATTCGCAGATACGCAGTATTTT. This encodes CAINGGFADTQYF.

The CDR3 DNA reads TGTGCCAGCAGTGAATCTAAGTACACCGGGGAGCTGTTTTTT. It specifies CASSESKYTGELFF. The chain is built from TRBV6-1 and TRBJ2-2; no definite D call. Germline V gene sequence: CDR1 MNHNS, CDR2 SASEGT. V shed 2 bases and J shed 3 bases, with 7 bases lying between them. CDR3 length: 14 residues.

This clonotype has just a few counts. This chain uses TRBV7-9 with TRBJ1-2; 8 bases align to TRBD1. This CDR3 is 14 amino acids long. V lost 5 bases and J lost 4; bases outside the gene matches: 6. CDR1 and CDR2 (germline): SEHNR, FQNEAQ (reference sequence). The chain's CDR3 is CASSGDRRVYGYTF. The CDR3 bases are TGTGCCAGCAGCGGGGACAGGAGAGTCTATGGCTACACCTTC.

This clonotype was seen at least ten times. This sequence joins TRBV5-5 and TRBJ2-5; 8 bases are a match to TRBD1. This CDR3 is built from 17 residues. CDR1 is SGHKS and CDR2 is YYEKEE in the germline V gene (reference sequence). V trimming: 4 bases; J trimming: 2 bases; junction bases outside the gene matches: 13. The DNA of the CDR3 is TGTGCCAGCAGCCCGTCCGCCCCCTGGACAGGGCAAGAGACCCAGTACTTC. Protein sequence: CASSPSAPWTGQETQYF.

At least ten counts were recorded for this clonotype. The V and J genes are TRBV7-9 and TRBJ2-3, with 13 bases fitting TRBD2. This CDR3 has 16 residues. Per the germline V gene, CDR1 is SEHNR and CDR2 is FQNEAQ (reference sequence). V gave up 5 bases and J gave up 4 bases; unmatched junction bases: 6. The CDR3 nucleotides are TGTGCCAGCAGCAGCGGACTAGCGGGAGAGTCAGATACGCAGTATTTT. Its protein is CASSSGLAGESDTQYF.

In the case of this clonotype: A much larger clonotype is one base distant, so this may be a read error. The V and J genes are TRBV12-3 or TRBV12-4 and TRBJ1-2, with D hard to call. The V end lost 3 bases, the J end lost 3 bases, and 14 bases lay between the germline ends. This CDR3 region has 15 residues. The CDR3 coding sequence is TGTGCCAGCAGTTTGGGGAGTAGGCCTGACTATGGCTACACCTTC. Residues: CASSLGSRPDYGYTF.

The chain recombines TRBV28 with TRBJ2-5; TRBD2 agrees at 7 bases. Germline V gene lookup returns CDR1 MDHEN and CDR2 SYDVKM. The ends lost 5 bases at V and 3 bases at J; junction bases unmatched: 9. CDR3 length: 15 amino acids. The CDR3, as DNA: TGTGCCAGCAGTCCCCGGGACTATCAGAAAGAGACCCAGTACTTC. Its translation is CASSPRDYQKETQYF.

There are a few counts of this clonotype. V gene TRBV5-1 combines with J gene TRBJ2-3, with TRBD1 as a possible D gene (6 bases). V lost 2 bases and J lost 2, with 9 bases in between. Germline lookup yields CDR1 SGHRS and CDR2 YFSETQ. This CDR3 comprises 14 residues. Here the CDR3 DNA reads TGCGCCAGCAGCTTCCGGGACAACACAGATACGCAGTATTTT. Translation gives CASSFRDNTDTQYF.

This clonotype occurred a few times. The gene calls are TRBV6-6 and TRBJ1-2; no definite D call. Germline V gives CDR1 MNHNY, CDR2 SVGAGI (reference sequence). This CDR3 contains 13 residues. The V and J ends lost 4 bases and 7 bases respectively, with 13 bases between them. The CDR3 bases are TGTGCCAGCAGTTCAAGCCCCGACTCTGGCTACACCTTC. The encoded protein is CASSSSPDSGYTF.

The chain joins TRBV27 to TRBJ2-2; D ambiguous. The CDR3 extends over 13 amino acids. V lost 5 bases, J lost 0 bases, and 4 bases lay in between. Germline loops: CDR1 MNHEY, CDR2 SMNVEV (reference sequence). This CDR3 reads CASSGANTGELFF. CDR3 DNA: TGTGCCAGCAGTGGCGCGAACACCGGGGAGCTGTTTTTT.

The chain is built from TRBV27 and TRBJ2-2; 8 nucleotides align to TRBD2. Trimming cost V 3 bases and J 1 base; bases outside gene matches: 4. In germline, CDR1 is MNHEY, CDR2 SMNVEV (reference sequence). The CDR3 length is 16 residues. The CDR3 DNA follows: TGTGCCAGCAGTTTTGGAACTAGCGGGAACACCGGGGAGCTGTTTTTT. Encoded protein: CASSFGTSGNTGELFF.

This clonotype appeared many times. The chain recombines TRBV6-6 with TRBJ2-3, with a weak D call TRBD1 (6 bases). V was cut by 3 bases and J by 6 bases, with 7 bases left in between. This CDR3 contains 12 residues. The V gene's germline CDR1 is MNHNY and CDR2 SVGAGI (reference sequence). CDR3 protein: CASSYQGDTQYF. The CDR3 DNA follows: TGTGCCAGCAGTTATCAGGGGGATACGCAGTATTTT.

The V gene is TRBV10-3, the J gene TRBJ2-7, with D perhaps TRBD1 or TRBD2 (5 bases each). Germline V gene lookup returns CDR1 ENHRY and CDR2 SYGVKD. The CDR3 length is 12 residues. The V gene lost 11 bases and the J gene lost 2 bases, with 13 bases spanning the gap. The DNA of the CDR3 is TGTGCCGGGGGAACCGGAACCTACGAGCAGTACTTC. It encodes CAGGTGTYEQYF.

The genes are TRBV27 and TRBJ2-2; no clear D. The germline gives CDR1 MNHEY, CDR2 SMNVEV (reference sequence). Trimming cost V 6 bases and J 9 bases, with 11 bases left between them. This CDR3 is 12 amino acids long. The CDR3 coding sequence is TGTGCCAGCAGGGGGAACAACCGGGAGCTGTTTTTT. This codes for CASRGNNRELFF.

The genes are TRBV2 and TRBJ1-2; TRBD1 is a possible D gene (6 bases). The ends were cut back, 4 bases at V and 1 base at J, with 19 bases in the middle. CDR1 and CDR2 (germline): SNHLY, FYNNEI. CDR3 length equals 17 residues. This CDR3 is CASSVGPGAANNYGYTF. In DNA form, the CDR3 reads TGTGCCAGCAGTGTAGGCCCGGGGGCAGCGAATAACTATGGCTACACCTTC.

V and J are TRBV15 and TRBJ2-1; tentatively, D is TRBD2 (5 bases). The CDR3 totals 19 residues. Trimming took 0 bases from V and 0 from J, leaving 18 bases between them. The germline CDR1 and CDR2 sequences are LNHNV and YYDKDF (reference sequence). CDR3 region: CATSRDSAWERSSYNEQFF. As DNA, the CDR3 is TGTGCCACCAGCAGAGATAGTGCGTGGGAGAGGAGCTCCTACAATGAGCAGTTCTTC.

This clonotype was counted only a few times. The CDR3 coding sequence is TGCAGTGCTAGAGATGGTGGGGGGCTAGCGGGGGTATTTAGCACAGATACGCAGTATTTT. Protein product: CSARDGGGLAGVFSTDTQYF. The gene calls are TRBV20-1 and TRBJ2-3; 10 bases align to TRBD2. Trimming at V came to 0 bases and at J to 0 bases, leaving 15 bases not matched to a gene. This CDR3 is built from 20 residues. The V gene's germline CDR1 is DFQATT and CDR2 SNEGSKA (reference sequence).

This clonotype turned up a few times. The V gene is TRBV4-2, the J gene TRBJ2-3, with a weak D call TRBD2 (6 bases). Germline values: CDR1 LGHNA, CDR2 YNFKEQ. This CDR3 has 16 amino acids. V lost 1 base and J lost 0, with 11 bases in between. The CDR3 DNA is TGTGCCAGCAGCCAAGGGAAGCGGGCTAGCACAGATACGCAGTATTTT. Translation: CASSQGKRASTDTQYF.

The rearrangement uses TRBV7-2 and TRBJ1-4; D is uncertain. Germline lookup yields CDR1 SGHTA and CDR2 FQGNSA. V gave up 2 bases and J gave up 0 bases, with 7 bases separating them. CDR3 length equals 15 residues. CDR3 nucleotide sequence: TGTGCCAGCAGCTTACGACAAACAACTAATGAAAAACTGTTTTTT. Translating gives CASSLRQTTNEKLFF.

This clonotype was seen just once. The V gene is TRBV27, the J gene TRBJ2-1, with D perhaps being TRBD1 or TRBD2 (5 bases each). Germline loops: CDR1 MNHEY, CDR2 SMNVEV (reference sequence). CDR3 length: 15 residues. The germline V and J ends were trimmed by 4 bases and 8 bases, with 18 bases remaining between them. The CDR3 spells CASSSGTLLSDEQFF. The CDR3 DNA follows: TGTGCCAGCAGTTCCGGGACCCTTCTCTCGGATGAGCAGTTCTTC.

The genes are TRBV29-1 and TRBJ1-2; D remains ambiguous. From germline, CDR1 is SQVTM and CDR2 ANQGSEA. The CDR3 totals 10 residues. Deletions cut 4 bases from V and 6 bases from J, with 6 bases between. CDR3 DNA: TGCAGCGTTGGTCGGGATGGCTACACCTTC. Its translation is CSVGRDGYTF.

This rearrangement joins TRBV5-5 to TRBJ2-7, with TRBD2 matching 9 bases. Looked up from germline, CDR1 is SGHKS and CDR2 is YYEKEE (reference sequence). CDR3 length: 19 amino acids. Losses at the gene ends were 0 bases for V and 3 bases for J; bases not matched to a gene: 16. For the CDR3, the DNA is TGTGCCAGCAGCTTGGCCAAGTACGGGGCGGGAGGGCCTCTCTACGAGCAGTACTTC. It encodes CASSLAKYGAGGPLYEQYF.